A single sample is the source of the 5 T cell receptor beta chains below, sequenced in a study of control samples from healthy donors and cancer patients. Profiling relied on immunoSEQ multiplex PCR, and the TCRdb table lists in-frame clones only, not all of them. The profile covers fewer than 300,000 clones, with roughly 87% appearing a single time and 13% taken by the ten largest. The sample comprised PBMCs. These receptors all come from a woman aged 55-69 years with lung cancer.

The chain links TRBV5-1 to TRBJ2-5; D remains ambiguous. The V end lost 6 bases, the J end lost 3 bases, and 12 bases lay between the germline ends. The CDR3 runs 13 residues. CDR1 and CDR2 (germline): SGHRS, YFSETQ. The CDR3: CASNSVSEETQYF. As DNA, the CDR3 is TGCGCCAGCAACAGCGTTTCCGAAGAGACCCAGTACTTC.

As to this clone: Other nucleotide sequences from this sample produce the same CDR3. J is TRBJ1-5 and V is TRBV12-3 or TRBV12-4; no firm D call. Trimming shortened V by 3 bases and J by 2 bases, and 5 bases separated the two germline ends. The CDR3 length is 13 residues. The CDR3 sequence is CASSLRGNQPQHF. The CDR3 region has the DNA TGTGCCAGCAGTTTGCGTGGCAATCAGCCCCAGCATTTT.

J is TRBJ1-3 and V is TRBV6-4; D is unresolved. With 1 base removed from V and 0 bases from J, the gap between germline ends came to 7 bases. The CDR3 consists of 15 residues. The germline gives CDR1 MRHNA, CDR2 SNTAGT. Here the CDR3 reads CASSDLEDSGNTIYF. Written as DNA, the CDR3 is TGTGCCAGCAGTGACTTAGAAGACTCTGGAAACACCATATATTTT.

The V call is TRBV10-3, the J call TRBJ1-2, with D perhaps matching TRBD1 (6 bases). Trimming removed 6 bases at V and 7 bases at J, with 18 bases between. The CDR3 totals 14 residues. From germline, CDR1 is ENHRY and CDR2 SYGVKD. The CDR3 DNA is TGTGCCATCAGCACCAGGACAGTACTGTCTGGCTACACCTTC. It translates to CAISTRTVLSGYTF.

The CDR3 sequence: CASSFLMERGQETQYF. DNA of the CDR3: TGCGCCAGCAGCTTCCTTATGGAGCGGGGCCAAGAGACCCAGTACTTC. The chain has TRBV5-1 and TRBJ2-5; TRBD2 agrees at 7 bases. The CDR3 contains 16 residues. CDR1 is SGHRS and CDR2 is YFSETQ in the germline V gene. The J segment lost 1 base and the V segment lost 2 bases, leaving 8 bases of the junction unmatched.